This T cell receptor beta chain was sequenced in a study of human T cells and chemical hapten exposure. Study findings and constraints: Donor immune responses may differ from healthy people's, since all donors had alopecia.

The germline CDR1 and CDR2 sequences are MDHEN and SYDVKM. This CDR3 comprises 13 residues. Trimming shortened V by 2 bases and J by 6 bases, and 8 bases separated the two germline ends. Original analysis: Across samples, TCR counts had a median of about 100,000 and ranged from about 23,224 to 690,600. MiXCR, run by TCRdb on the RACE reads, gives a single entry per CDR3 protein. Clone size and V and J calls follow TCRdb, not the original study. Of 350,000 to 450,000 distinct CDR3 sequences detected, 5.1% appear once; the ten largest clones hold approximately 2.8%. This clonotype was seen repeatedly, ten times or more. Its antigen remains unknown. Time point noted: pre-sensitization, week 0. The treatment was: therapeutic diphenylcyclopropenone sensitization with weekly scalp DPC.

The source material was whole blood, sampled in connection with sensitization to the hapten diphenylcyclopropenone (DPC). The V gene is TRBV28, the J gene TRBJ2-1; weak D call: TRBD2 (6 bases). The TCR originated in a woman aged 45-60 years with alopecia areata. Some clones in this sample may be carry-over from other donors' samples. As DNA, the CDR3 is TGTGCCAGCAGTTTAATGGGGGGCAATGAGCAGTTCTTC. Its translation: CASSLMGGNEQFF.